This T cell receptor (beta chain) is from a study of blood T cell repertoires in COVID-19. At the level of the study: Samples came from the United States, Italy and Spain, spanning acute and convalescent COVID-19. In each case, the material was cDNA or gDNA derived from T cells, B-cell-depleted T cells, or PBMCs.

Study processing details: Using reference gene primer amplification, nucleated cell counts were estimated. Assay: immunoSEQ multiplex PCR; the TCRdb copy retains only in-frame clones and omits some. V and J calls and clone size are copied from that table; D and trimming were computed from the DNA. The sample holds more than 60,000 clones; 80% to 85% are singletons and the top ten take about 3.8%. Germline V gene data show CDR1 as MGHDK and CDR2 as SYGVNS. V shed 4 bases and J shed 7 bases, with 11 bases lying between them. There are 12 residues in the CDR3. The sequence was collected from a man aged 50 or older with acute or convalescent COVID-19. Sample: peripheral blood. This chain joins TRBV25-1 and TRBJ2-7, with a possible D match to TRBD1 (6 bases). CDR3 bases: TGTGCCAGCAGTGGGGGGCCGGGGGAGCAGTACTTC. Protein sequence: CASSGGPGEQYF.